What follows is one T cell receptor beta chain and its context. The sample originates from a study of cytomegalovirus exposure and HLA in healthy donors. Both 60 Vbeta primers and 13 Jbeta primers went into the PCR. Assay used: immunoSEQ multiplex PCR; TCRdb lists only in-frame clones, some missing. This sample's table has some 55,000 clones. This TCR was recovered from a man younger than 30 in good health and CMV-seropositive. What was sequenced was PBMCs.

CDR3 nucleotides: TGCGCCAGCGGACTAGCGGGAGCTTCTCTTTACGAGCAGTACTTC. Translated: CASGLAGASLYEQYF. The chain recombines TRBV10-2 with TRBJ2-7; 13 nucleotides agree with TRBD2. The germline CDR1 and CDR2 sequences are WSHSY and SAAADI. The CDR3 spans 15 residues. V gave up 8 bases and J gave up 4 bases; unmatched junction bases: 8.